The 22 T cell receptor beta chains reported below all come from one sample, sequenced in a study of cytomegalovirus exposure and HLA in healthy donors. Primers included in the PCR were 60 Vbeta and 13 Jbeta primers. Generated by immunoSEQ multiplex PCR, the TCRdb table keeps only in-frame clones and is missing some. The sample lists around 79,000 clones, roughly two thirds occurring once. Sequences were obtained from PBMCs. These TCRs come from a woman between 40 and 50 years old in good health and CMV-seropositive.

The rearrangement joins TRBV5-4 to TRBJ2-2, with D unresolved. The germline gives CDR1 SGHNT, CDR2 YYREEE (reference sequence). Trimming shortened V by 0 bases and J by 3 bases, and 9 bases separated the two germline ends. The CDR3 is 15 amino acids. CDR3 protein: CASSLGTGDTGELFF. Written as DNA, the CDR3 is TGTGCCAGCAGCTTGGGCACCGGAGACACCGGGGAGCTGTTTTTT.

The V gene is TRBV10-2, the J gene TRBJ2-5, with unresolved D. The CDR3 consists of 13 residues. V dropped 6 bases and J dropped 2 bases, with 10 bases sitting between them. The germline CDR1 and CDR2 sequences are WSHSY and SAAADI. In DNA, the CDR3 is TGCGCCAGCAGCGCGACCGGGCAAGAGACCCAGTACTTC. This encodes CASSATGQETQYF.

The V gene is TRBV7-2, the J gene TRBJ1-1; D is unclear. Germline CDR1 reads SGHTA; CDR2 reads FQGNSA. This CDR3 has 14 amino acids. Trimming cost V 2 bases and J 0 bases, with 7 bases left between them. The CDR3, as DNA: TGTGCCAGCAGCTTACTCCAGATGAACACTGAAGCTTTCTTT. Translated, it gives CASSLLQMNTEAFF.

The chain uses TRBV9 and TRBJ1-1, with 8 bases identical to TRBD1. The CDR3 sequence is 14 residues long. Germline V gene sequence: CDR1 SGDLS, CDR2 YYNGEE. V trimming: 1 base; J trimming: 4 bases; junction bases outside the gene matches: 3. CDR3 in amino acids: CASSVQGASTEAFF. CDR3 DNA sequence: TGTGCCAGCAGCGTACAGGGGGCCAGCACTGAAGCTTTCTTT.

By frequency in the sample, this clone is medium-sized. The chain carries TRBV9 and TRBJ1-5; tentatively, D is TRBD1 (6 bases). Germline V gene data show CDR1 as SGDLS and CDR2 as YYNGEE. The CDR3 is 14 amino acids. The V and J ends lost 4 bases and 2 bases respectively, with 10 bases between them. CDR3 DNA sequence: TGTGCCAGCAGCTTGACAGGCGGCAATCAGCCCCAGCATTTT. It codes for CASSLTGGNQPQHF.

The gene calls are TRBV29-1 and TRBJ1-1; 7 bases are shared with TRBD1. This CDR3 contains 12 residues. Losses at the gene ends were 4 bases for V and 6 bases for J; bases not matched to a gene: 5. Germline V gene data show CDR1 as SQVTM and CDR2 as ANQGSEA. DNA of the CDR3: TGCAGCGTTGGTCTGCAGGGGGCTGAAGCTTTCTTT. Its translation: CSVGLQGAEAFF.

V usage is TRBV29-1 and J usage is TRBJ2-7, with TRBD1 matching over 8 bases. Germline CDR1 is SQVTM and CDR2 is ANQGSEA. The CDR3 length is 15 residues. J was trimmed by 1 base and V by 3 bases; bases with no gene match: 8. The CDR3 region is CSVDASGQGSYEQYF. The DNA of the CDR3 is TGCAGCGTTGATGCGTCCGGACAGGGTTCCTACGAGCAGTACTTC.

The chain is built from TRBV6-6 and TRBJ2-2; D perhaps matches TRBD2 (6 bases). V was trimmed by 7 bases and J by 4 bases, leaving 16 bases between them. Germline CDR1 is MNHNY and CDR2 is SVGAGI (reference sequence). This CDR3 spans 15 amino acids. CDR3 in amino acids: CASTFSGAGTGELFF. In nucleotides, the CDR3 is TGTGCCAGCACCTTTAGCGGAGCGGGCACCGGGGAGCTGTTTTTT.

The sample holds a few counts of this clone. CDR3 in amino acids: CASRETGGLTGELFF. The CDR3 coding sequence is TGCGCCAGCAGGGAAACAGGGGGCCTCACCGGGGAGCTGTTTTTT. The chain has TRBV5-1 and TRBJ2-2; 9 positions agree with TRBD1. Trimming at V came to 5 bases and at J to 4 bases, leaving 6 bases not matched to a gene. Per germline, CDR1 SGHRS and CDR2 YFSETQ. CDR3 size: 15 residues.

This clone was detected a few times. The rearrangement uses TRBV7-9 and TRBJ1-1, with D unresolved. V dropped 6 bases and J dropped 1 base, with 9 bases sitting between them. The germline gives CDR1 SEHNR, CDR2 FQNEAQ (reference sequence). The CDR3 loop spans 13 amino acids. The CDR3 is CASRLTENTEAFF. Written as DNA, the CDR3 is TGTGCCAGCAGGCTTACAGAGAACACTGAAGCTTTCTTT.

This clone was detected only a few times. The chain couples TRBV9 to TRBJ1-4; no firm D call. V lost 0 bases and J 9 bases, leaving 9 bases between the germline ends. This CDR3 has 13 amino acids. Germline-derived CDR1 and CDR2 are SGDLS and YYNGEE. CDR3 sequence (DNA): TGTGCCAGCAGCGTAGGGAGGGATCAAAAACTGTTTTTT. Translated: CASSVGRDQKLFF.

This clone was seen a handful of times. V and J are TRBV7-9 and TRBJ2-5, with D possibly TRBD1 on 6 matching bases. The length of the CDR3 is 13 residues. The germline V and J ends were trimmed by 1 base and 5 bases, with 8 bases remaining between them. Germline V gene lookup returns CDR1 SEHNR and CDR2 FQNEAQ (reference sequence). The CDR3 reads CASSLDRAETQYF. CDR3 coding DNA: TGTGCCAGCAGCTTAGACAGGGCTGAGACCCAGTACTTC.

CDR3 coding DNA: TGTGCCTGGAGTGCGCAACTAGACCACTCTGAAGAGACCCAGTACTTC. Its translation: CAWSAQLDHSEETQYF. V gene TRBV30 combines with J gene TRBJ2-5, with a weak D call TRBD2 (5 bases). The length of the CDR3 is 16 residues. Germline CDR1 is GTSNPN and CDR2 is SVGIG (reference sequence). The V gene lost 1 base and the J gene lost 3 bases, with 18 bases spanning the gap.

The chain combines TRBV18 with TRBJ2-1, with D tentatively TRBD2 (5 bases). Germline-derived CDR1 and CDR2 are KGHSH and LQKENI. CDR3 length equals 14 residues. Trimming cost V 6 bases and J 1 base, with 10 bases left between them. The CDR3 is CASSGGRSYNEQFF. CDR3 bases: TGTGCCAGCTCCGGAGGTAGGTCCTACAATGAGCAGTTCTTC.

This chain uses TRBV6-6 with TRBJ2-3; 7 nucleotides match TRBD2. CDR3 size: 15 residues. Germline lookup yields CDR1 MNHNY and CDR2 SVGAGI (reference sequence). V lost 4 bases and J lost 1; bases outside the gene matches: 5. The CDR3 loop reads CASSSSGTGTDTQYF. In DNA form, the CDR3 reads TGTGCCAGCAGTTCAAGCGGGACTGGCACAGATACGCAGTATTTT.

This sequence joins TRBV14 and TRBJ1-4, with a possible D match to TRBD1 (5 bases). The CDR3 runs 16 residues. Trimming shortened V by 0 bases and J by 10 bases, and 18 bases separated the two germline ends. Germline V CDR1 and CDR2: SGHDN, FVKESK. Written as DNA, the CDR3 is TGTGCCAGCAGCCAAGAAGAACCTAGGTTGGGGGGAAAACTGTTTTTT. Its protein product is CASSQEEPRLGGKLFF.

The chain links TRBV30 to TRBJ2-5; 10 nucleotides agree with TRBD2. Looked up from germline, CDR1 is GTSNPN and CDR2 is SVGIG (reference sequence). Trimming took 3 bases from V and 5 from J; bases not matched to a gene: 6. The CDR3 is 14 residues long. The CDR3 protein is CAWRQRGGGETQYF. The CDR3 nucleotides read TGTGCCTGGAGACAGCGGGGGGGAGGGGAGACCCAGTACTTC. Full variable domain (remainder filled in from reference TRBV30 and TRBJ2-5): SQTIHQWPATLVQPVGSPLSLECTVEGTSNPNLYWYRQAAGRGLQLLFYSVGIGQISSEVPQNLSASRPQDRQFILSSKKLLLSDSGFYLCAWRQRGGGETQYFGPGTRLLVL.

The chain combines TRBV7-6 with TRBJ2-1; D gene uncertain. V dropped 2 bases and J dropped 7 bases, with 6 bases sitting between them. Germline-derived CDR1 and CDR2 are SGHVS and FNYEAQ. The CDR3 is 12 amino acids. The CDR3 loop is CASSLRVNEQFF. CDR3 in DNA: TGTGCCAGCAGCTTAAGAGTGAATGAGCAGTTCTTC.

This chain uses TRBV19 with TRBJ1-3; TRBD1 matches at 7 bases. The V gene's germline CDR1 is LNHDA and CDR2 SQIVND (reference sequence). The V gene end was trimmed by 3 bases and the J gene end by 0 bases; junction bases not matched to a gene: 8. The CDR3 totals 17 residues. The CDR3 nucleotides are TGTGCCAGTAGTATGGGGGACAGCGGATTCTCTGGAAACACCATATATTTT. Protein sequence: CASSMGDSGFSGNTIYF.

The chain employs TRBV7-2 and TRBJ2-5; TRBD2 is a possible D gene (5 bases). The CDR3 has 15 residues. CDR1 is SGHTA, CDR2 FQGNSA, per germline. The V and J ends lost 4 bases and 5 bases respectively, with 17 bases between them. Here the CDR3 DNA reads TGTGCCAGCAGCTCAGAGCTGAGCGGTAGGGAGACCCAGTACTTC. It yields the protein CASSSELSGRETQYF.

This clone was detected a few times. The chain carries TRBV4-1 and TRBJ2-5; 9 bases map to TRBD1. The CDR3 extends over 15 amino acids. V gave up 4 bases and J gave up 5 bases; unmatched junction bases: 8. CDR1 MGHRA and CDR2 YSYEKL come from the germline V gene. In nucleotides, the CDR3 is TGCGCCAGCAGCCCCGGGACAGGGAGGCGGGAGACCCAGTACTTC. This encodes CASSPGTGRRETQYF.

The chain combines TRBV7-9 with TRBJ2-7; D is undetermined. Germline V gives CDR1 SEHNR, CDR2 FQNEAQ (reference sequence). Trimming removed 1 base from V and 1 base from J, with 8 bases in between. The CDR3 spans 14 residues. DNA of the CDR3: TGTGCCAGCAGCTTAGGTAGAGGTTCCTACGAGCAGTACTTC. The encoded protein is CASSLGRGSYEQYF. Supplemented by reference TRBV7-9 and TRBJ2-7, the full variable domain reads DTGVSQNPRHKITKRGQNVTFRCDPISEHNRLYWYRQTLGQGPEFLTYFQNEAQLEKSRLLSDRFSAERPKGSFSTLEIQRTEQGDSAMYLCASSLGRGSYEQYFGPGTRLTVT.